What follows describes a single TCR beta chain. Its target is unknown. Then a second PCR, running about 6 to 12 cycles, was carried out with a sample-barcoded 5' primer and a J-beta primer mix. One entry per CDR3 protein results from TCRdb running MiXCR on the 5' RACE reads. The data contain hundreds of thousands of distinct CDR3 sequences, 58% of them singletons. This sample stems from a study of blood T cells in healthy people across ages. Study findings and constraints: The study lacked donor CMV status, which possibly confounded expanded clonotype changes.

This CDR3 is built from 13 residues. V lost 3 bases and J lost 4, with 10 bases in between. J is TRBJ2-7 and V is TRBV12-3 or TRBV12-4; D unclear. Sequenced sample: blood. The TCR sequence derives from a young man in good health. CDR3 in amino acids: CASSLRQPYEQYF. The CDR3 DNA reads TGTGCCAGCAGTTTGAGACAACCTTACGAGCAGTACTTC.